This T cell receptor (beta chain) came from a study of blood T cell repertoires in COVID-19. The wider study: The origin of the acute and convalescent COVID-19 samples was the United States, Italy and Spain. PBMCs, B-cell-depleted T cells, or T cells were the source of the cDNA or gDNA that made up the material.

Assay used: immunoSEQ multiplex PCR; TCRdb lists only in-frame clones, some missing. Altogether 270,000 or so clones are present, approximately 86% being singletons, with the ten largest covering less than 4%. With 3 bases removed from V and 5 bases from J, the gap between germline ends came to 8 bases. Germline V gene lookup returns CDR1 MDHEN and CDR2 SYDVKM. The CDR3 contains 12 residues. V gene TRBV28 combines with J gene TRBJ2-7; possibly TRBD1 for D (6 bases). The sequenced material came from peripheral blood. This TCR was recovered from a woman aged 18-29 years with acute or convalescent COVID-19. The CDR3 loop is CASSFHRDEQYF. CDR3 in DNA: TGTGCCAGCAGTTTCCACAGGGACGAGCAGTACTTC.